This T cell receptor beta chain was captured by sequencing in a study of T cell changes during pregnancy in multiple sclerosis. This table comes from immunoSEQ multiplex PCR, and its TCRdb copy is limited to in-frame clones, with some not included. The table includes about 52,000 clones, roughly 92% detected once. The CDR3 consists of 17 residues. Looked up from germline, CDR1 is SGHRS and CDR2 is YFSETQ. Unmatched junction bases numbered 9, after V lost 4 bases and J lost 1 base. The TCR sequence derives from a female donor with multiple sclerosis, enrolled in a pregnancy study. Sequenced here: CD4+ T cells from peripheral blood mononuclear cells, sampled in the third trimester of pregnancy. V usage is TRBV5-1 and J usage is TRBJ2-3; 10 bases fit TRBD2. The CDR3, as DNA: TGCGCCAGCAGCCCTGACGGACTAGCGGTGGGCACAGATACGCAGTATTTT. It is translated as CASSPDGLAVGTDTQYF.